This T cell receptor (beta chain) was identified in a study of blood T cells in healthy people across ages. Trimming left V 0 bases short and J 4 bases short, with 7 bases between. CDR1 is MGHRA, CDR2 YSYEKL, per germline. The CDR3 is 13 residues long. Every sample yielded at least 6.5 million isolated PBMCs. Using a J-beta primer mix together with a sample-barcoded 5' primer, a second PCR was run for roughly 7 to 12 cycles. MiXCR, applied by TCRdb to the 5' RACE reads, yields one record per CDR3 protein. The table lists hundreds of thousands of distinct CDR3 sequences, approximately 60% of them singletons. Only a few counts were recorded for this clonotype.

The sequenced sample consisted of blood. V usage is TRBV4-1 and J usage is TRBJ2-7, with D unclear. The source of this sequence is a man aged 40-49 years in good health. This chain's CDR3 is CASSQDSDYEQYF. As DNA, the CDR3 is TGCGCCAGCAGCCAAGATTCTGATTACGAGCAGTACTTC.